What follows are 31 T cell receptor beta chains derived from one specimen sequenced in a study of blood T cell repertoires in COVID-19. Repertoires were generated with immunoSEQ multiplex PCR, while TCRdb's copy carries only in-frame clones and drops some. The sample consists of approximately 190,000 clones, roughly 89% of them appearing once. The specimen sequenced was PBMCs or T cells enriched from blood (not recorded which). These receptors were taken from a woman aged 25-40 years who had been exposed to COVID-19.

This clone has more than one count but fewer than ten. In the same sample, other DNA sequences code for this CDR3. CDR3 in amino acids: CASSVDGSSGNTIYF. DNA for the CDR3: TGTGCCAGCAGCGTTGACGGGAGCTCTGGAAACACCATATATTTT. The chain employs TRBV9 and TRBJ1-3; D gene unclear. This CDR3 is built from 15 residues. The germline CDR1 and CDR2 sequences are SGDLS and YYNGEE. The V end was cut by 2 bases, the J end by 0 bases, with 9 bases between.

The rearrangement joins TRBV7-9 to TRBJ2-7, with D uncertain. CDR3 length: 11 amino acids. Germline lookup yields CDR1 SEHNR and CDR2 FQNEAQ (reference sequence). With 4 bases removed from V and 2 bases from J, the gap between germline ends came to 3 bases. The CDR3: CASSSAYEQYF. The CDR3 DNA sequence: TGTGCCAGCAGCTCAGCCTACGAGCAGTACTTC.

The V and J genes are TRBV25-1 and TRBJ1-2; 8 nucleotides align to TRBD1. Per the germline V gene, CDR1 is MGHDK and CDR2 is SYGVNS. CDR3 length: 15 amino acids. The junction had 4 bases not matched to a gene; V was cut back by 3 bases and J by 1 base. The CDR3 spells CASSDRTGLNYGYTF. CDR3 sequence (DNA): TGTGCCAGCAGTGATCGGACAGGGCTTAACTATGGCTACACCTTC.

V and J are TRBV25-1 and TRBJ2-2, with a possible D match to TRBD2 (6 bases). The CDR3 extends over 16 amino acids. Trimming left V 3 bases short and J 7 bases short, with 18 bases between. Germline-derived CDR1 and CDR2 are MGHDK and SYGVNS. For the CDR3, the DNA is TGTGCCAGCAGTGACCCAGACAGCGGAGGGATCGGGGAGCTGTTTTTT. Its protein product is CASSDPDSGGIGELFF.

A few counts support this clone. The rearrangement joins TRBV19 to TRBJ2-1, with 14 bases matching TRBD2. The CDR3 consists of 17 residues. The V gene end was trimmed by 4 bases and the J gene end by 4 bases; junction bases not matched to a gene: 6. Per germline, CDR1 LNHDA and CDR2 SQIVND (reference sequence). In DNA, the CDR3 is TGTGCCAGTAGTAAGGGACTAGCGGGGGCCCCGTACAATGAGCAGTTCTTC. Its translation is CASSKGLAGAPYNEQFF.

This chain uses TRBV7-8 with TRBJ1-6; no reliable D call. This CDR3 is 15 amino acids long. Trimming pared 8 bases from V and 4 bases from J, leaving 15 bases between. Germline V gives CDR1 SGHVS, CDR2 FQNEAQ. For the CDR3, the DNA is TGTGCCAGCCGCAGTCCATTCCCTTATAATTCACCCCTCCACTTT. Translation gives CASRSPFPYNSPLHF.

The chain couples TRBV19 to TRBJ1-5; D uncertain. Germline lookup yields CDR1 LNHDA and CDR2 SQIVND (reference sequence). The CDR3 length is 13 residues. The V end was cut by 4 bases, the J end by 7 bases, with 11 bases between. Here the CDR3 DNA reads TGTGCCAGTAGTACAGACGACGGGCAGCCCCAGCATTTT. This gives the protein CASSTDDGQPQHF. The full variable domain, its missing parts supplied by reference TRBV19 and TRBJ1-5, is DGGITQSPKYLFRKEGQNVTLSCEQNLNHDAMYWYRQDPGQGLRLIYYSQIVNDFQKGDIAEGYSVSREKKESFPLTVTSAQKNPTAFYLCASSTDDGQPQHFGDGTRLSIL.

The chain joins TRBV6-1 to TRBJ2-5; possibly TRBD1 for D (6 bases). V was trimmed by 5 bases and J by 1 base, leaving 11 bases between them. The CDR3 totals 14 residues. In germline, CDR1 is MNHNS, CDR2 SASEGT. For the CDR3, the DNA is TGTGCCAGCAGTCATCAGGGGACCCAAGAGACCCAGTACTTC. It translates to CASSHQGTQETQYF.

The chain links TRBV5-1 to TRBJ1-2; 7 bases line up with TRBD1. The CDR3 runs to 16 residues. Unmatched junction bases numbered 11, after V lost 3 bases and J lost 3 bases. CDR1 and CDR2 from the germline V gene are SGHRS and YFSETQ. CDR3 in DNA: TGCGCCAGCAGCTCGACGCTCCAGGGGGGTGACTATGGCTACACCTTC. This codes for CASSSTLQGGDYGYTF.

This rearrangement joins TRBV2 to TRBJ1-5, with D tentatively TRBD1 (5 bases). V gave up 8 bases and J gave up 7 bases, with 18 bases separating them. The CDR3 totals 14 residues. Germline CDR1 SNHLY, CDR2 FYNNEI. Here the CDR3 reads CASGGVGREQPQHF. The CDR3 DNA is TGTGCCAGCGGGGGGGTGGGCCGAGAGCAGCCCCAGCATTTT.

Written as DNA, the CDR3 is TGTGCCAGCAGCCCAGGGGTAATCACCGGGGAGCTGTTTTTT. It codes for CASSPGVITGELFF. This chain links TRBV7-2 with TRBJ2-2, with TRBD1 as a possible D gene (6 bases). CDR1 is SGHTA, CDR2 FQGNSA, per germline. The CDR3 runs to 14 residues. V was shortened by 5 bases and J by 4 bases, with 11 bases between the two germline ends.

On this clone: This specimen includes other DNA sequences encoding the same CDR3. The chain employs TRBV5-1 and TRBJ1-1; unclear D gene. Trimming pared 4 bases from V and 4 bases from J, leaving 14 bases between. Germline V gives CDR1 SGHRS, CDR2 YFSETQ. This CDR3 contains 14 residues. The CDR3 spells CASSPGPPSTEAFF. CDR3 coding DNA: TGCGCCAGCAGCCCGGGTCCCCCTAGCACTGAAGCTTTCTTT.

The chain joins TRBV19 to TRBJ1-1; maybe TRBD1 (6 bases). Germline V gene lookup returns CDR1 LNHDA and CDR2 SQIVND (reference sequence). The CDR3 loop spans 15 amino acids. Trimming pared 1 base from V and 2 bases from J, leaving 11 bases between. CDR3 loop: CASSIAGTSNTEAFF. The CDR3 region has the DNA TGTGCCAGTAGTATAGCCGGGACATCAAACACTGAAGCTTTCTTT.

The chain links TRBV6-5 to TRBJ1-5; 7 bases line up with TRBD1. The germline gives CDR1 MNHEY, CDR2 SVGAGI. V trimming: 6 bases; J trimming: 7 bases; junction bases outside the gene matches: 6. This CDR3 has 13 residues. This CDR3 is CASSRDRGQPQHF. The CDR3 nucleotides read TGTGCCAGCAGCCGGGACAGAGGCCAGCCCCAGCATTTT.

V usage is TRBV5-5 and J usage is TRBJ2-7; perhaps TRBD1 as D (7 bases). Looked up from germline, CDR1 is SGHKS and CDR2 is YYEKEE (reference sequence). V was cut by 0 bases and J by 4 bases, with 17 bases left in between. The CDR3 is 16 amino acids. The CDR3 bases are TGTGCCAGCAGCTTGGAGGGGGGACAGATGACTTACGAGCAGTACTTC. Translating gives CASSLEGGQMTYEQYF. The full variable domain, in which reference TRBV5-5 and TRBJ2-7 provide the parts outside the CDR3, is DAGVTQSPTHLIKTRGQQVTLRCSPISGHKSVSWYQQVLGQGPQFIFQYYEKEERGRGNFPDRFSARQFPNYSSELNVNALLLGDSALYLCASSLEGGQMTYEQYFGPGTRLTVT.

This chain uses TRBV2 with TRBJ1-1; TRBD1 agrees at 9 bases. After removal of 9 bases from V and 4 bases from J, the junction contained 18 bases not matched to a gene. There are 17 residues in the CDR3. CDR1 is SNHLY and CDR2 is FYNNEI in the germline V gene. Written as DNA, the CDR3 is TGTGCCAGTCGAAAACAGGGGGCTCTGATTGGGGGCACTGAAGCTTTCTTT. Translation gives CASRKQGALIGGTEAFF.

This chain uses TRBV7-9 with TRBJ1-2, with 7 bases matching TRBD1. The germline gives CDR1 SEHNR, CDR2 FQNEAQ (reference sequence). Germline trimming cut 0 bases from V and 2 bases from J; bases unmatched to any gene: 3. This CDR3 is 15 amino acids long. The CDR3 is CASSLAEGGNYGYTF. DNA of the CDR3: TGTGCCAGCAGCTTAGCTGAAGGGGGCAACTATGGCTACACCTTC.

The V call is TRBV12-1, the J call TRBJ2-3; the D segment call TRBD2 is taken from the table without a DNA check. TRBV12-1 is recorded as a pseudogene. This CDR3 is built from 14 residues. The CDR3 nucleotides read TGTGCCAGCAGCCAGAGGTTCCCATGGGATACGCAGTATTTT. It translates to CASSQRFPWDTQYF.

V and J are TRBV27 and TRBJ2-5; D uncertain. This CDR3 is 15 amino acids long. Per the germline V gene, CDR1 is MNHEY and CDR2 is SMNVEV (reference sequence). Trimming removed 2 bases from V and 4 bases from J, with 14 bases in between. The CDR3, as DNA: TGTGCCAGCAGTTTACGGTCCTTTCCGGGAGAGACCCAGTACTTC. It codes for CASSLRSFPGETQYF.

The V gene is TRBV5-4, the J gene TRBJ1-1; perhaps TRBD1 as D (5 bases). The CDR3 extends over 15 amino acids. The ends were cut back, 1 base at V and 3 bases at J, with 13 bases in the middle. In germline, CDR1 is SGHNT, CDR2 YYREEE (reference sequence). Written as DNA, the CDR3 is TGTGCCAGCAGCTTGAATCCCCCGGGGGACACTGAAGCTTTCTTT. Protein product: CASSLNPPGDTEAFF.

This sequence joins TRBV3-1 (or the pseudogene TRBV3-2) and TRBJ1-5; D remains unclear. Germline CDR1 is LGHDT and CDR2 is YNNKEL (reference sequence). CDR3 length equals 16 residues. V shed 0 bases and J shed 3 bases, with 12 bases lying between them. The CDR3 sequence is CASSQDGGRYNQPQHF. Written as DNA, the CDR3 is TGTGCCAGCAGCCAAGATGGAGGACGGTACAATCAGCCCCAGCATTTT.

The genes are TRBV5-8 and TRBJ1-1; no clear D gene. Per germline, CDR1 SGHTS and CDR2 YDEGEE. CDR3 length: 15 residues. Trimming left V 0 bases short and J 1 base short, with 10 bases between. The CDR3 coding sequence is TGTGCCAGCAGCTTGGCTGCAGGCGAGAACACTGAAGCTTTCTTT. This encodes CASSLAAGENTEAFF.

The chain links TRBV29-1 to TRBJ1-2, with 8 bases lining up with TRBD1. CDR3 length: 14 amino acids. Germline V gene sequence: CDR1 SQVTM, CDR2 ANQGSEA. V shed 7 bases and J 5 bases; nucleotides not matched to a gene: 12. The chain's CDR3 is CSALSVDREYGYTF. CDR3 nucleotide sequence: TGCAGCGCCCTGTCCGTGGACAGGGAGTATGGCTACACCTTC.

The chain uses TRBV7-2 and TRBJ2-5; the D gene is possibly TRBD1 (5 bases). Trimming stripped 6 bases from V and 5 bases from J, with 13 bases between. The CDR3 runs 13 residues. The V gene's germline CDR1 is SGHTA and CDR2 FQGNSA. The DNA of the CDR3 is TGTGCCAGCAGTCGACAGCTGCGGGAGACCCAGTACTTC. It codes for CASSRQLRETQYF.

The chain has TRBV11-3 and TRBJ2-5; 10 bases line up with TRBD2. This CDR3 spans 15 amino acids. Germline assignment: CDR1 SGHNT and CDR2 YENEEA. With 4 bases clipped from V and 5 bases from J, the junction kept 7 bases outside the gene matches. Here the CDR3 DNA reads TGTGCCAGCAGCTGGGGAACTAGCGGGGTCGAGACCCAGTACTTC. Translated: CASSWGTSGVETQYF. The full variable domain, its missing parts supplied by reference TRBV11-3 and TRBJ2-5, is EAGVVQSPRYKIIEKKQPVAFWCNPISGHNTLYWYLQNLGQGPELLIRYENEEAVDDSQLPKDRFSAERLKGVDSTLKIQPAELGDSAVYLCASSWGTSGVETQYFGPGTRLLVL.

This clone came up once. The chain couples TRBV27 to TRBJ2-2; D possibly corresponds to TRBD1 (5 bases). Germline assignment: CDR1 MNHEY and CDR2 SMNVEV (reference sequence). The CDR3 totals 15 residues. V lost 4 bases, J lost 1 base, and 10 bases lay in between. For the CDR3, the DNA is TGTGCCAGCAGTTCCAGACAGATGAACACCGGGGAGCTGTTTTTT. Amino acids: CASSSRQMNTGELFF.

The chain's CDR3 is CASSSGATSRVGYTF. CDR3 nucleotides: TGTGCCAGCAGCTCAGGGGCCACGTCTCGGGTTGGCTACACCTTC. This rearrangement joins TRBV7-2 to TRBJ1-2; TRBD1 might be the D (6 bases). V lost 4 bases, J lost 7 bases, and 19 bases lay in between. CDR1 is SGHTA and CDR2 is FQGNSA in the germline V gene. The CDR3 is 15 amino acids.

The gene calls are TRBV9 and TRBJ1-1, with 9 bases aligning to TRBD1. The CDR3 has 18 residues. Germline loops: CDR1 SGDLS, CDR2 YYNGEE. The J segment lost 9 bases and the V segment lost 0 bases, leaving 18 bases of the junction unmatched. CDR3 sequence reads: CASSVETRLTGGDWKAFF. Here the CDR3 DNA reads TGTGCCAGCAGCGTAGAGACCCGACTAACAGGGGGCGATTGGAAAGCTTTCTTT.

This CDR3 is CASSFGNGQPQHF. The CDR3 bases are TGTGCCAGCAGTTTCGGGAACGGGCAGCCCCAGCATTTT. V usage is TRBV27 and J usage is TRBJ1-5; D uncertain. Trimming removed 3 bases at V and 7 bases at J, with 10 bases between. This CDR3 region has 13 residues. Germline CDR1 reads MNHEY; CDR2 reads SMNVEV (reference sequence).

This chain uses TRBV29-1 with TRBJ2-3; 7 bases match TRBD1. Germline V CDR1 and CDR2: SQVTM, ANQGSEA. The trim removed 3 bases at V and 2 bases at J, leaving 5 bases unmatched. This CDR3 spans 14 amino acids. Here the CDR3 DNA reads TGCAGCGTTGACGCCAGGGGGAACACAGATACGCAGTATTTT. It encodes CSVDARGNTDTQYF.

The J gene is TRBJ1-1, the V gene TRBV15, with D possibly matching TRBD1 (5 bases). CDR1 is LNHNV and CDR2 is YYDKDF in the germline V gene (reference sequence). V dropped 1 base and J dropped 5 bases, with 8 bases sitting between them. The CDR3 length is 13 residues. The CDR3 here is CATSRVGGTEAFF. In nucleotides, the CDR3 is TGTGCCACCAGCAGAGTCGGGGGTACTGAAGCTTTCTTT.